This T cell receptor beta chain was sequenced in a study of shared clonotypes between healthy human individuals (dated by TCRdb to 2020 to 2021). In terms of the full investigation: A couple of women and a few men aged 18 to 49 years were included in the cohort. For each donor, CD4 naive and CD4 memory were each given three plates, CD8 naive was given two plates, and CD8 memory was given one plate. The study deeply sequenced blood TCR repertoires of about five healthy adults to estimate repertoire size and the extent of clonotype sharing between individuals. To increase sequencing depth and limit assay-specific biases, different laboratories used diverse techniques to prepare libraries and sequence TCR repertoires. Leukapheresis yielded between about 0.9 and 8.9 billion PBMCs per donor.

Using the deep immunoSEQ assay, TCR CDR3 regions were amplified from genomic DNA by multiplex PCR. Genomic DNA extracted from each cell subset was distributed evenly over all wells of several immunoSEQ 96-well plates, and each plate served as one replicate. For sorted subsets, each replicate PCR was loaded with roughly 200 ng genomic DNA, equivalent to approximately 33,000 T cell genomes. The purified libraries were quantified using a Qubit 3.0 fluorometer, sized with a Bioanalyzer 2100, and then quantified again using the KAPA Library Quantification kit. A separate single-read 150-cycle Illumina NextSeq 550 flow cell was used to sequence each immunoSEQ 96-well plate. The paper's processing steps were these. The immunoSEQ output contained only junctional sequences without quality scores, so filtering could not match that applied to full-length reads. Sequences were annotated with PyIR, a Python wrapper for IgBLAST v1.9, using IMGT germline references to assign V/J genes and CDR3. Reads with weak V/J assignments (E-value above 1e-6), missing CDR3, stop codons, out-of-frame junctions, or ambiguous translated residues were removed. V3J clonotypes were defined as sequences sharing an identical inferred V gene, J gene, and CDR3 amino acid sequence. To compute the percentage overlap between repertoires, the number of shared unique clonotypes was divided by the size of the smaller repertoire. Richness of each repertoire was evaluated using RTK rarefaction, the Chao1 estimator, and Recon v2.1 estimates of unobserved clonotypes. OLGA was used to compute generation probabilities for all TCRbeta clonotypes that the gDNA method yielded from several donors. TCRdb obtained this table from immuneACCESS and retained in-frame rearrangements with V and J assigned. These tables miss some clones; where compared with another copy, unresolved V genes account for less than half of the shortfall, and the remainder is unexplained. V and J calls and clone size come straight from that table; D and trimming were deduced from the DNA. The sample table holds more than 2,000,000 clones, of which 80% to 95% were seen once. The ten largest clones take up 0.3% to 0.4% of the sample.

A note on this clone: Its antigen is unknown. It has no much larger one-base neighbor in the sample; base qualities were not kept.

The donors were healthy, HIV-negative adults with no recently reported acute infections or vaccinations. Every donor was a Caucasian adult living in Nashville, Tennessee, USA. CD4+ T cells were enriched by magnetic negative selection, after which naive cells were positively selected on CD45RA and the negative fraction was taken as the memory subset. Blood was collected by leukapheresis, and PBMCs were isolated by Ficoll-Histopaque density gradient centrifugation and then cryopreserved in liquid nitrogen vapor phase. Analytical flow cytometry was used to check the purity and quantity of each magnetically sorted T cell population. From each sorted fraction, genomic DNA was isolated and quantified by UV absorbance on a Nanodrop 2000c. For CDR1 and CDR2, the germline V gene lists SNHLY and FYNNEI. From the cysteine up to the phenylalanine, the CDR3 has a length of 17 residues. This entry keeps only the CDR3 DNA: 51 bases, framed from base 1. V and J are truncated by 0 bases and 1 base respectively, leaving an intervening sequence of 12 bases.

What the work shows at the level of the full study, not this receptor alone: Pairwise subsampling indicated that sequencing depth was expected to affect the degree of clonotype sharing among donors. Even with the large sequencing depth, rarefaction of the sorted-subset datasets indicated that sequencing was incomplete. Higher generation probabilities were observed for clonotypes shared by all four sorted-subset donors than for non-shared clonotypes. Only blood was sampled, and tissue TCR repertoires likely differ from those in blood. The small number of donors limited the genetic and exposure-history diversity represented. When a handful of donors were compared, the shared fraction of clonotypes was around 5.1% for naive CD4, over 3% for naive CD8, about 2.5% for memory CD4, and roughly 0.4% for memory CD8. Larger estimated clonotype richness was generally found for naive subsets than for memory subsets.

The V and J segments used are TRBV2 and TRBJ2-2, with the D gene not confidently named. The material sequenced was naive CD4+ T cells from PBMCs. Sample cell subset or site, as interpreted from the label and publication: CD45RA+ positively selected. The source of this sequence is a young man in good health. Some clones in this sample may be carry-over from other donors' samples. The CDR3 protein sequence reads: CASSEAPWNGNTGELFF. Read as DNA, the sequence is TGTGCCAGCAGTGAAGCCCCCTGGAACGGGAACACCGGGGAGCTGTTTTTT. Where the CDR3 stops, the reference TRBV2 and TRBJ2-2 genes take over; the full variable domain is EPEVTQTPSHQVTQMGQEVILRCVPISNHLYFYWYRQILGQKVEFLVSFYNNEISEKSEIFDDQFSVERPDGSNFTLKIRSTKLEDSAMYFCASSEAPWNGNTGELFFGEGSRLTVL.